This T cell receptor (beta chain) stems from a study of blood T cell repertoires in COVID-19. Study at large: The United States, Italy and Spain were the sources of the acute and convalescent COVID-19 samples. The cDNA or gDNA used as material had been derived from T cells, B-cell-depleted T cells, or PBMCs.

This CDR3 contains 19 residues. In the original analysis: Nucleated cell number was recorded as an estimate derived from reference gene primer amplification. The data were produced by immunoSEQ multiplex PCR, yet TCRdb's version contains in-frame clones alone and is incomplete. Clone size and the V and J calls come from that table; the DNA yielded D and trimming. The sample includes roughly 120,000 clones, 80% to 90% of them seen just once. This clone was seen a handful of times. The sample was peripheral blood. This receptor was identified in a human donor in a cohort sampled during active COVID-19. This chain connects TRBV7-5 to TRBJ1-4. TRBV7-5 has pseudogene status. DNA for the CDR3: TGTGCCAGAAGCTTAGTTCAACAGCGGGGGCGGGGAACTAATGAAAAACTGTTTTTT. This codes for CARSLVQQRGRGTNEKLFF.